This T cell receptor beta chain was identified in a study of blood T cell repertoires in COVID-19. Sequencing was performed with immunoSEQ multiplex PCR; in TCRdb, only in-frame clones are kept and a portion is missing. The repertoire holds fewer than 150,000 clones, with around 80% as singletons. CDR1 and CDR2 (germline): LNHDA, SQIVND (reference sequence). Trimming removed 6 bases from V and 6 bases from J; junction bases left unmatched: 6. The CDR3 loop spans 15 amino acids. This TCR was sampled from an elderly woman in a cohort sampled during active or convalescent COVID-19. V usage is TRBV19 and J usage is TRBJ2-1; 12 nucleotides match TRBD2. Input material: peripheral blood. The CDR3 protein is CASRSSGGAANEQFF. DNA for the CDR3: TGTGCCAGTAGGTCTAGCGGGGGGGCAGCCAATGAGCAGTTCTTC.